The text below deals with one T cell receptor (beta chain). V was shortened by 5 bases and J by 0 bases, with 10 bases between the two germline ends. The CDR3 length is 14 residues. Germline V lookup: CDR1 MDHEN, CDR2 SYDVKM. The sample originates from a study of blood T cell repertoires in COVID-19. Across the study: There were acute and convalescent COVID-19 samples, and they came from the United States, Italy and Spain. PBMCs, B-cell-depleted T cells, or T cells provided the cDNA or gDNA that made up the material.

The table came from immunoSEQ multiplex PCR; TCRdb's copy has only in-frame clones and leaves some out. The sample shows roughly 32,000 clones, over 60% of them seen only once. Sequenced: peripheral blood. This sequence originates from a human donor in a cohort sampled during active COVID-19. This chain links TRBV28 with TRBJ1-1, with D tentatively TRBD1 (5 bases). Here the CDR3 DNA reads TGTGCCAGCAGTAGTGGGGCTCTGAACACTGAAGCTTTCTTT. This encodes CASSSGALNTEAFF.